This TCR beta chain was identified during a study of blood T cell repertoires in COVID-19. Measured with immunoSEQ multiplex PCR; TCRdb has only the in-frame clones, and not every one. The sample yields roughly 200,000 clones, over 80% seen once. J gave up 4 bases and V 2 bases, and 9 bases lay outside the gene matches. The CDR3 covers 16 residues. Per the germline V gene, CDR1 is GTSNPN and CDR2 is SVGIG (reference sequence). This TCR derives from a man aged 35 to 55 with acute or convalescent COVID-19. Material for sequencing was peripheral blood. The chain carries TRBV30 and TRBJ2-7; the match to TRBD2 covers 12 bases. This chain's CDR3 is CAWSPPRTSGKYEQYF. The DNA of the CDR3 is TGTGCCTGGAGTCCACCTCGGACTAGCGGGAAGTACGAGCAGTACTTC.